Listed below are T cell receptor beta chains from one sample, sequenced in a study of blood T cell repertoires in COVID-19. The protocol was immunoSEQ multiplex PCR, while the TCRdb copy is restricted to in-frame clones and leaves out a portion. The sample has some 120,000 clones, over 70% seen once. The sequenced sample was peripheral blood. The receptors were sampled from a man at least 80 years old with acute or convalescent COVID-19. The CDR3 runs from the conserved cysteine through the conserved F or W. Each record gives: D gene, V gene, clone size, J gene, CDR3 protein, CDR3 DNA. The D gene is left open where the match is weak. Part of the rows lack a size; the others show once, few, many or a class for expanded clones.

d_gene: TRBD2
v_gene: TRBV4-1
abundance: .
j_gene: TRBJ2-5
CDR3aa: CASSQHGGAIQETQYF
CDR3nt: TGCGCCAGCAGCCAGCACGGGGGGGCTATCCAAGAGACCCAGTACTTC

d_gene: .
v_gene: TRBV11-2
abundance: .
j_gene: TRBJ1-1
CDR3aa: CASSLDPTGTEAFF
CDR3nt: TGTGCCAGCAGCTTAGATCCCACAGGGACTGAAGCTTTCTTT

d_gene: .
v_gene: TRBV25-1
abundance: .
j_gene: TRBJ1-5
CDR3aa: CASSEQNQPQHF
CDR3nt: TGTGCCAGCAGTGAACAGAATCAGCCCCAGCATTTT

d_gene: .
v_gene: TRBV3-1/TRBV3-2
abundance: once
j_gene: TRBJ1-3
CDR3aa: CASSQGPRTVGNTIYF
CDR3nt: TGTGCCAGCAGCCAAGGGCCAAGGACAGTTGGAAACACCATATATTTT

d_gene: TRBD1
v_gene: TRBV3-1/TRBV3-2
abundance: .
j_gene: TRBJ2-5
CDR3aa: CASSQDGTAQETQYF
CDR3nt: TGTGCCAGCAGCCAAGATGGGACAGCCCAAGAGACCCAGTACTTC

d_gene: .
v_gene: TRBV7-2
abundance: .
j_gene: TRBJ1-3
CDR3aa: CASSDYRFYSGNTIYF
CDR3nt: TGTGCCAGCAGCGATTACAGGTTCTACTCTGGAAACACCATATATTTT

d_gene: .
v_gene: TRBV2
abundance: .
j_gene: TRBJ1-2
CDR3aa: CASTLSGGHYGYTF
CDR3nt: TGTGCCAGCACCCTGTCGGGGGGACACTATGGCTACACCTTC

d_gene: .
v_gene: TRBV6-5
abundance: .
j_gene: TRBJ1-2
CDR3aa: CASSYLRGVGGYTF
CDR3nt: TGTGCCAGCAGTTATCTCCGGGGGGTCGGAGGCTACACCTTC

d_gene: TRBD2
v_gene: TRBV3-1/TRBV3-2
abundance: .
j_gene: TRBJ2-1
CDR3aa: CASSQAPSGVSYNEQFF
CDR3nt: TGTGCCAGCAGCCAAGCGCCTAGCGGGGTTTCCTACAATGAGCAGTTCTTC

d_gene: .
v_gene: TRBV6-5
abundance: .
j_gene: TRBJ1-3
CDR3aa: CASGGQVSGNTIYF
CDR3nt: TGTGCCAGCGGGGGACAAGTCTCTGGAAACACCATATATTTT

d_gene: .
v_gene: TRBV5-1
abundance: .
j_gene: TRBJ2-5
CDR3aa: CASNAGKVETQYF
CDR3nt: TGCGCCAGCAATGCAGGGAAGGTAGAGACCCAGTACTTC

d_gene: .
v_gene: TRBV24-1
abundance: .
j_gene: TRBJ2-7
CDR3aa: CATSQKGSYEQYF
CDR3nt: TGTGCCACCAGCCAAAAGGGGTCCTACGAGCAGTACTTC

d_gene: .
v_gene: TRBV2
abundance: once
j_gene: TRBJ1-1
CDR3aa: CASSERDGTEAFF
CDR3nt: TGTGCCAGCAGTGAACGGGATGGCACTGAAGCTTTCTTT

d_gene: TRBD1
v_gene: TRBV18
abundance: .
j_gene: TRBJ2-7
CDR3aa: CASSPLETGGEQYF
CDR3nt: TGTGCCAGCTCACCACTTGAGACAGGGGGCGAGCAGTACTTC

d_gene: TRBD1
v_gene: TRBV5-1
abundance: .
j_gene: TRBJ2-7
CDR3aa: CASSVQGFPSEQYF
CDR3nt: TGCGCCAGCAGCGTACAGGGGTTTCCGTCCGAGCAGTACTTC

d_gene: .
v_gene: TRBV11-1
abundance: once
j_gene: TRBJ2-5
CDR3aa: CASSLAPVETQYF
CDR3nt: TGTGCCAGCAGCTTAGCCCCGGTGGAGACCCAGTACTTC